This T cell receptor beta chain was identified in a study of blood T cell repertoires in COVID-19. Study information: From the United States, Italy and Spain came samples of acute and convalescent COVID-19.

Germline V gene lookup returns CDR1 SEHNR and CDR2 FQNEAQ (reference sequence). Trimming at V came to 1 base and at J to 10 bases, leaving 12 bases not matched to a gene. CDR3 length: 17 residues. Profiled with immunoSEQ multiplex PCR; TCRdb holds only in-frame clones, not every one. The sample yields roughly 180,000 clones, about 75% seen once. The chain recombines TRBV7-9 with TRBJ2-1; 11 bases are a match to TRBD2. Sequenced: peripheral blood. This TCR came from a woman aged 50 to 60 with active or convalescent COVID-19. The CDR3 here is CASSLGGTSGKVGEQFF. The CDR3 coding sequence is TGTGCCAGCAGCTTAGGTGGGACTAGCGGTAAGGTAGGAGAGCAGTTCTTC.